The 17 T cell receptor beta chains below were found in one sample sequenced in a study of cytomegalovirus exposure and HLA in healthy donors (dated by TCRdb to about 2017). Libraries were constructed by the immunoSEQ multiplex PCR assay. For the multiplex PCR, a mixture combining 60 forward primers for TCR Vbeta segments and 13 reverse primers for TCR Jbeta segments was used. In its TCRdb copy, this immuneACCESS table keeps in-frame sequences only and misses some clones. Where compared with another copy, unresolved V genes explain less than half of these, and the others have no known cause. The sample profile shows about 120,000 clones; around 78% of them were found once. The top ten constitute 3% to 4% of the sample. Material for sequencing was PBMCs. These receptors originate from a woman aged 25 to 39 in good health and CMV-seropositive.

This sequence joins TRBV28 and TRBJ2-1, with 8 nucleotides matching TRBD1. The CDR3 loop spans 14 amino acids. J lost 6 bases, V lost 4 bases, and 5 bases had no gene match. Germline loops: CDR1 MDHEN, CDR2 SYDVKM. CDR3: CASSSPGTGNEQFF. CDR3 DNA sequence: TGTGCCAGCAGTTCTCCCGGGACAGGCAATGAGCAGTTCTTC.

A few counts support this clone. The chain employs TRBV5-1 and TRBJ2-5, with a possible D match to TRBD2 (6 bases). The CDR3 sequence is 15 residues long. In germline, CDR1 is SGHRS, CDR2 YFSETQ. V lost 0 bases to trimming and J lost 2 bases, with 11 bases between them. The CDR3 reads CASSLAGGVQETQYF. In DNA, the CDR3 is TGCGCCAGCAGCTTGGCCGGCGGGGTTCAAGAGACCCAGTACTTC.

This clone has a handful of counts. The CDR3 nucleotides are TGTGCCAGCACCCCTACAGGGCCCGGAAACACCATATATTTT. Translation gives CASTPTGPGNTIYF. The chain recombines TRBV7-9 with TRBJ1-3; tentatively, D is TRBD1 (6 bases). The CDR3 is made up of 14 amino acids. Germline CDR1 and CDR2: SEHNR and FQNEAQ (reference sequence). V lost 7 bases to trimming and J lost 4 bases, with 14 bases between them. Based on the CDR3 plus reference TRBV7-9 and TRBJ1-3, the full variable domain is DTGVSQNPRHKITKRGQNVTFRCDPISEHNRLYWYRQTLGQGPEFLTYFQNEAQLEKSRLLSDRFSAERPKGSFSTLEIQRTEQGDSAMYLCASTPTGPGNTIYFGEGSWLTVV.

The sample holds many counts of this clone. This CDR3 is CASSPMSGLNTEAFF. For the CDR3, the DNA is TGCGCCAGCAGCCCCATGTCCGGGTTGAACACTGAAGCTTTCTTT. The genes are TRBV5-1 and TRBJ1-1; D is undetermined. The CDR3 extends over 15 amino acids. Trimming took off 4 bases at V and 0 bases at J, with 13 bases between the two ends. Germline CDR1 SGHRS, CDR2 YFSETQ.

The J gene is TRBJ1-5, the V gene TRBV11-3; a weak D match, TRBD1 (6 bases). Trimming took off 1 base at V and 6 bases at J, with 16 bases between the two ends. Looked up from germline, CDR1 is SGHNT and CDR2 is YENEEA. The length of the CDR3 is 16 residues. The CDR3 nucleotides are TGTGCCAGCAGCTTAGTACAGGGAAAAGGAGGTCAGCCCCAGCATTTT. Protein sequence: CASSLVQGKGGQPQHF.

CDR3 loop: CASTRLQGEQFF. Here the CDR3 DNA reads TGTGCCAGCACGCGGCTACAAGGTGAGCAGTTCTTC. The chain combines TRBV28 with TRBJ2-1, with D uncertain. V was clipped by 7 bases and J by 9 bases, with 13 bases between them. CDR3 length equals 12 residues. The V gene's germline CDR1 is MDHEN and CDR2 SYDVKM. The full variable domain, rest sourced from reference TRBV28 and TRBJ2-1, is DVKVTQSSRYLVKRTGEKVFLECVQDMDHENMFWYRQDPGLGLRLIYFSYDVKMKEKGDIPEGYSVSREKKERFSLILESASTNQTSMYLCASTRLQGEQFFGPGTRLTVL.

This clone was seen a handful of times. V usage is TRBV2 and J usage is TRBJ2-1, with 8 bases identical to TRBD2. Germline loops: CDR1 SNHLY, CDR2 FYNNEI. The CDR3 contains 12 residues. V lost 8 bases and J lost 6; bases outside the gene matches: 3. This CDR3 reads CASFGLANEQFF. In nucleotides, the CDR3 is TGTGCCAGCTTCGGACTAGCCAATGAGCAGTTCTTC.

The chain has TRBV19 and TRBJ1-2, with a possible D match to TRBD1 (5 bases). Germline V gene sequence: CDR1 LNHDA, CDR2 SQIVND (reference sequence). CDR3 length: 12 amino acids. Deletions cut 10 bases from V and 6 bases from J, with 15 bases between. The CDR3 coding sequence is TGTGCCACCGCCCAGGGAAGGAATGGCTACACCTTC. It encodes CATAQGRNGYTF.

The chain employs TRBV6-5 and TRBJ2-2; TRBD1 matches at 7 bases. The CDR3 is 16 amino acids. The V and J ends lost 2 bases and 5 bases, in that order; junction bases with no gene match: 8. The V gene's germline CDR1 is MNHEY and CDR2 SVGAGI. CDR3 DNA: TGTGCCAGCAGTTACCTGGCAGGGGGTGGTACCGGGGAGCTGTTTTTT. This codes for CASSYLAGGGTGELFF.

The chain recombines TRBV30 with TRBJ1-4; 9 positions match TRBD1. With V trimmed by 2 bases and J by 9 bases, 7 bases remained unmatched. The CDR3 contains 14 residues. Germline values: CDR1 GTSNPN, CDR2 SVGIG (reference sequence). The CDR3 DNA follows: TGTGCCTGGAGTCAGACAGGGGGTGTTAAAAAACTGTTTTTT. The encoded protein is CAWSQTGGVKKLFF. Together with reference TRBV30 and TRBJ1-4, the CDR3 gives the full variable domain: SQTIHQWPATLVQPVGSPLSLECTVEGTSNPNLYWYRQAAGRGLQLLFYSVGIGQISSEVPQNLSASRPQDRQFILSSKKLLLSDSGFYLCAWSQTGGVKKLFFGSGTQLSVL.

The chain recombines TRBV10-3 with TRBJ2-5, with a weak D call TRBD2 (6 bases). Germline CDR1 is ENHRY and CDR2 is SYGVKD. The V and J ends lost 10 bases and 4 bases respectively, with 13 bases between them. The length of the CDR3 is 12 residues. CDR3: CATRGGRETQYF. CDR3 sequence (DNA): TGTGCCACCAGAGGAGGGCGAGAGACCCAGTACTTC.

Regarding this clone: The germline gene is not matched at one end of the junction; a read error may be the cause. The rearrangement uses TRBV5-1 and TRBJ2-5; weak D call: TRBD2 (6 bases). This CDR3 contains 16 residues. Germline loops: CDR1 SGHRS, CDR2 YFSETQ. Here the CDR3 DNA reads TGCGCCAGCAGCTTGGAGGCGGGGTCCGGGCAAGAGACCCTGTACTTC. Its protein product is CASSLEAGSGQETLYF. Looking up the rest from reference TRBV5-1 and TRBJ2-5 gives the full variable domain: KAGVTQTPRYLIKTRGQQVTLSCSPISGHRSVSWYQQTPGQGLQFLFEYFSETQRNKGNFPGRFSGRQFSNSRSEMNVSTLELGDSALYLCASSLEAGSGQETLYFGPGTRLLVL.

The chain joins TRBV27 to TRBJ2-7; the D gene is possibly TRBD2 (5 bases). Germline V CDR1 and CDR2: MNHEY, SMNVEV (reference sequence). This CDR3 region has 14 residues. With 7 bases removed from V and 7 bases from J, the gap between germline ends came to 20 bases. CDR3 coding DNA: TGTGCCAGCACGCACCTCCGGGGAATGGGTGAGCAGTACTTC. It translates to CASTHLRGMGEQYF.

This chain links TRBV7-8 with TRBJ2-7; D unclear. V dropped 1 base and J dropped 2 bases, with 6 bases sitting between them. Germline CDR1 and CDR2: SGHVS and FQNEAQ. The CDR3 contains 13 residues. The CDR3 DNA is TGTGCCAGCAGCTTAGTACAGACCTACGAGCAGTACTTC. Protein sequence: CASSLVQTYEQYF.

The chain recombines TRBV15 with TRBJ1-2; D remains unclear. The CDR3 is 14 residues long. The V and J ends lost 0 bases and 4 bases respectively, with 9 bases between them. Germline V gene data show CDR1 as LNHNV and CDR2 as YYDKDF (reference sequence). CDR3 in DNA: TGTGCCACCAGCAGAGACCCCGTCCCCTATGGCTACACCTTC. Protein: CATSRDPVPYGYTF.

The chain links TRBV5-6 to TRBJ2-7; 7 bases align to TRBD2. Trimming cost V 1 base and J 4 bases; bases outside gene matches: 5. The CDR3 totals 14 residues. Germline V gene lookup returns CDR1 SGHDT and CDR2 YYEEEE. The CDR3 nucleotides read TGTGCCAGCAGCTTGTCGGCGGGGGTGTACGAGCAGTACTTC. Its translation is CASSLSAGVYEQYF.

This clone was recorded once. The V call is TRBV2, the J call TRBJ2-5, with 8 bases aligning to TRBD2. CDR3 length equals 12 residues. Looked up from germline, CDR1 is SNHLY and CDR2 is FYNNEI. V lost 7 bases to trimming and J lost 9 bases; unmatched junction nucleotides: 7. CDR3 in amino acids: CASTKAGGAQYF. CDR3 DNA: TGTGCCAGCACCAAAGCCGGGGGGGCCCAGTACTTC. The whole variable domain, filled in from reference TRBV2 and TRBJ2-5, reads EPEVTQTPSHQVTQMGQEVILRCVPISNHLYFYWYRQILGQKVEFLVSFYNNEISEKSEIFDDQFSVERPDGSNFTLKIRSTKLEDSAMYFCASTKAGGAQYFGPGTRLLVL.